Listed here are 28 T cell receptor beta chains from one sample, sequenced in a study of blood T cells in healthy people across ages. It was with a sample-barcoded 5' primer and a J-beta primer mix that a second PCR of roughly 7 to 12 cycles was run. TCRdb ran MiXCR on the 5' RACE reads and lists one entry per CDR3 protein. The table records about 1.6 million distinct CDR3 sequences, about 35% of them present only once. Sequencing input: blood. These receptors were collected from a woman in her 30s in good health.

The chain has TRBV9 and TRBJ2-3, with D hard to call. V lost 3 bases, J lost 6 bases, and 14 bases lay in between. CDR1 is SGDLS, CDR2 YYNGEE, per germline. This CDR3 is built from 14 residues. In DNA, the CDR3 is TGTGCCAGCAGCGGGGATCAGCGATCCGATACGCAGTATTTT. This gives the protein CASSGDQRSDTQYF.

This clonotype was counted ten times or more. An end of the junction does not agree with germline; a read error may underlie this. The CDR3 nucleotides are TGCGCCAGCAGCTTGACCAGGGGCACAGATACGCAGTATTTT. It encodes CASSLTRGTDTQYF. The chain uses TRBV7-6 and TRBJ2-3, with D maybe TRBD1 (5 bases). There are 14 residues in the CDR3. CDR1 and CDR2 from the germline V gene are SGHVS and FNYEAQ.

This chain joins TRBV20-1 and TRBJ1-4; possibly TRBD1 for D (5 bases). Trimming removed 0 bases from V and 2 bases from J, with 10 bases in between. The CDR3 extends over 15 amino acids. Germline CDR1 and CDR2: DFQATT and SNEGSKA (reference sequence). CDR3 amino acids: CSARDGGTTNEKLFF. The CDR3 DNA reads TGCAGTGCTAGAGATGGGGGGACGACTAATGAAAAACTGTTTTTT.

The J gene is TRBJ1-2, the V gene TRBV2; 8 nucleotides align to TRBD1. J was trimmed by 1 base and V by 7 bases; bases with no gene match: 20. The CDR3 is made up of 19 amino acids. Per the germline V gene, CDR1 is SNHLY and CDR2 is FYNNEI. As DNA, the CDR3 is TGTGCCAGCAAGAACGACCGGGACAGGATGCCACCGGATAACTATGGCTACACCTTC. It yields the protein CASKNDRDRMPPDNYGYTF.

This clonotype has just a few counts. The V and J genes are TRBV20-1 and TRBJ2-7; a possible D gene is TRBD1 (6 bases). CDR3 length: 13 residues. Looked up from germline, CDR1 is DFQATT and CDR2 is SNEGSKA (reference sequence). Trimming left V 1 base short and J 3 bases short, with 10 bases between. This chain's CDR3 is CSARGTAYYEQYF. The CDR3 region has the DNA TGCAGTGCTAGAGGGACAGCTTACTACGAGCAGTACTTC.

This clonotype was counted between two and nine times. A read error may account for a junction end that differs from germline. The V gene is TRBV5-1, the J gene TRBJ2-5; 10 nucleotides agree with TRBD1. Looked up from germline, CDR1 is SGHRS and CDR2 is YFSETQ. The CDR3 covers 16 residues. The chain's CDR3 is CAGSYKTGGLEETQYF. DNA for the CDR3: TGCGCCGGCAGCTACAAGACAGGGGGCCTGGAAGAGACCCAGTACTTC.

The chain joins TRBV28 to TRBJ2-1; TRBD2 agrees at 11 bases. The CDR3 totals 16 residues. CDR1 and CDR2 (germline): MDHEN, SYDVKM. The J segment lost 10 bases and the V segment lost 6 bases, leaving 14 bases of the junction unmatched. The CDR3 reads CASSSLAGGVPGEQFF. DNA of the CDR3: TGTGCCAGCAGCAGTTTAGCGGGAGGGGTGCCGGGGGAGCAGTTCTTC.

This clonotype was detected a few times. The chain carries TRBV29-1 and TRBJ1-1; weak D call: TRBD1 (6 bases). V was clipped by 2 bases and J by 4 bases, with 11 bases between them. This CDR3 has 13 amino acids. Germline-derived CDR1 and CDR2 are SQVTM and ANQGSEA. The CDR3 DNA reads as TGCAGCGTTGAAAGTGGCAGGGGCACTGAAGCTTTCTTT. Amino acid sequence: CSVESGRGTEAFF.

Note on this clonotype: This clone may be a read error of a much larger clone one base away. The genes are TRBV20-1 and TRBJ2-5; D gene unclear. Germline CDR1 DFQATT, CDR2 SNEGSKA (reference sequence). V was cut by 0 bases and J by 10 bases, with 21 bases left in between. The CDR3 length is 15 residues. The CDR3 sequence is CSARDGLRSNQGQYF. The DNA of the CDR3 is TGCAGTGCTAGAGATGGGTTACGGAGCAACCAAGGCCAGTACTTC.

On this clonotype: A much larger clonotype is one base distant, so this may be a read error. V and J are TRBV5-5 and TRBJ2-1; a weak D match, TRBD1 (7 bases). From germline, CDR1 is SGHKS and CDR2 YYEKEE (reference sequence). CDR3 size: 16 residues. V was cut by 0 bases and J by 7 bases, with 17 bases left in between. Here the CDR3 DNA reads TGTGCCAGCAGCTTGGCCGGGCAGGGGGGATGGAATGAGCAGTTCTTC. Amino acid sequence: CASSLAGQGGWNEQFF.

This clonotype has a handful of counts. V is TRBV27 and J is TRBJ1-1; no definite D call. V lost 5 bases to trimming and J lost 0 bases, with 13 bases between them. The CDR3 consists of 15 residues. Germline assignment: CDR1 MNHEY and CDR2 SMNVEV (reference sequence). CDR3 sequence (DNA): TGTGCCAGCAGTCCAATCGAGAGGATGAACACTGAAGCTTTCTTT. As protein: CASSPIERMNTEAFF.

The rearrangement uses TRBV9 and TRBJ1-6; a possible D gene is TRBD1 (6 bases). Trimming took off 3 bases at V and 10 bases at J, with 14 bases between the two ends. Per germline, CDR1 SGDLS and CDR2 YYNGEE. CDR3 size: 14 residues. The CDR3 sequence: CASSEGVPGSPLHF. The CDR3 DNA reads TGTGCCAGCAGCGAGGGGGTTCCGGGGTCACCCCTCCACTTT.

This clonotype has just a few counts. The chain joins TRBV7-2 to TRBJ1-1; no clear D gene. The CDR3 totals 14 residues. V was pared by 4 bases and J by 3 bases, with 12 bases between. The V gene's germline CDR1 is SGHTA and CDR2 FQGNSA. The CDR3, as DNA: TGTGCCAGCAGCTCGTCCGTAGTGGACACTGAAGCTTTCTTT. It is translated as CASSSSVVDTEAFF.

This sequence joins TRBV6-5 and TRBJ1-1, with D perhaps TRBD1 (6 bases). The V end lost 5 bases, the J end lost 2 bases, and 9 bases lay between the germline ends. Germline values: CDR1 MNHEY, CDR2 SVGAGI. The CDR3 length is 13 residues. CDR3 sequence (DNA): TGTGCCAGCAGTAAGGGGGAAAACACTGAAGCTTTCTTT. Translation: CASSKGENTEAFF.

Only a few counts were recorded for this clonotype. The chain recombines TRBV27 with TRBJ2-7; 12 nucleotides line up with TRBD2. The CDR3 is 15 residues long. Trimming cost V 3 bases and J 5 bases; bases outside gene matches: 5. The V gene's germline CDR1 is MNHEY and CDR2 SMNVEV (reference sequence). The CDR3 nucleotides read TGTGCCAGCAGTTTCTCGACTAGCGGGAGAGACGAGCAGTACTTC. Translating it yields CASSFSTSGRDEQYF.

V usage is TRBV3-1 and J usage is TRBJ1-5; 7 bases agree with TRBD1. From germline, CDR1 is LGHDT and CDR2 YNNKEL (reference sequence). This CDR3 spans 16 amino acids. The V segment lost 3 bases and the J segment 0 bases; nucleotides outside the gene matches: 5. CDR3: CASSQSGQLSNQPQHF. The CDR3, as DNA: TGTGCCAGCAGCCAGTCGGGACAGCTTAGCAATCAGCCCCAGCATTTT.

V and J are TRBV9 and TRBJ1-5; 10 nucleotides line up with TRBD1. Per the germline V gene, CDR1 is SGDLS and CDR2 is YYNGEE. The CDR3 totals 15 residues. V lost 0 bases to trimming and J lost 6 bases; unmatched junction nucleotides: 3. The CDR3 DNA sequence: TGTGCCAGCAGCGTAGAGGGACAGGGGATTCAGCCCCAGCATTTT. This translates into CASSVEGQGIQPQHF. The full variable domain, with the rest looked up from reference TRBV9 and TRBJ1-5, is DSGVTQTPKHLITATGQRVTLRCSPRSGDLSVYWYQQSLDQGLQFLIQYYNGEERAKGNILERFSAQQFPDLHSELNLSSLELGDSALYFCASSVEGQGIQPQHFGDGTRLSIL.

The CDR3 bases are TGTGCCAGCAGTCCCCGAAGGATCCCCTACGAGCAGTACTTC. Translating it yields CASSPRRIPYEQYF. The rearrangement uses TRBV28 and TRBJ2-7; D is undetermined. There are 14 residues in the CDR3. Germline assignment: CDR1 MDHEN and CDR2 SYDVKM. Trimming removed 5 bases at V and 2 bases at J, with 13 bases between. Full variable domain (missing parts from reference TRBV28 and TRBJ2-7): DVKVTQSSRYLVKRTGEKVFLECVQDMDHENMFWYRQDPGLGLRLIYFSYDVKMKEKGDIPEGYSVSREKKERFSLILESASTNQTSMYLCASSPRRIPYEQYFGPGTRLTVT.

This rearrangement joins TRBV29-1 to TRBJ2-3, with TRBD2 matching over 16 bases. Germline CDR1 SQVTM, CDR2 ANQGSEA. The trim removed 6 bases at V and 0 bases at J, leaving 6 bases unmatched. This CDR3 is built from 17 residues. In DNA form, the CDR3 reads TGCAGCGTGGCCGGGACTAGCGGGGGGGTTAGCACAGATACGCAGTATTTT. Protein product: CSVAGTSGGVSTDTQYF.

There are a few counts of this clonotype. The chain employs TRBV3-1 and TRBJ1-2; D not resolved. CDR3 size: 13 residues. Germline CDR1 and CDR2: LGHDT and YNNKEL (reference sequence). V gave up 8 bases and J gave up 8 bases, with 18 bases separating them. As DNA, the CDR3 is TGTGCCAGCTTGGGTGTACCGAGTTTCGGCTACACCTTC. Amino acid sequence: CASLGVPSFGYTF. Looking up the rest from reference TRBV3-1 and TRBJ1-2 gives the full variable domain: DTAVSQTPKYLVTQMGNDKSIKCEQNLGHDTMYWYKQDSKKFLKIMFSYNNKELIINETVPNRFSPKSPDKAHLNLHINSLELGDSAVYFCASLGVPSFGYTFGSGTRLTVV.

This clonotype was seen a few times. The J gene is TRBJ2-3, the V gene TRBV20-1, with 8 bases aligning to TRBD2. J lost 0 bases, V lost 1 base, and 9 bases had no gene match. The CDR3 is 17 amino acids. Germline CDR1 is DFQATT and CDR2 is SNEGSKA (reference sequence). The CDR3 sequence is CSARAIGGGLSTDTQYF. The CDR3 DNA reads TGCAGTGCTAGAGCTATCGGGGGGGGGCTGAGCACAGATACGCAGTATTTT.

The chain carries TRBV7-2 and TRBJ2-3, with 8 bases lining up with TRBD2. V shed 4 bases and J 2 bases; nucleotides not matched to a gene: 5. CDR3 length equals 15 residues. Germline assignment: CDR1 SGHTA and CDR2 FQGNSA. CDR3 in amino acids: CASSSWRGDTDTQYF. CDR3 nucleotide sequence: TGTGCCAGCAGCTCTTGGCGGGGGGACACAGATACGCAGTATTTT.

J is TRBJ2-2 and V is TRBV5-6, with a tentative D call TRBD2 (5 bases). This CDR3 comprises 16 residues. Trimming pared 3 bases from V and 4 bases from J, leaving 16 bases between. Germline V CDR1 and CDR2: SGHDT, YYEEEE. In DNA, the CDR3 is TGTGCCAGCAGCTACCTTAGCGCCAGATCCACCGGGGAGCTGTTTTTT. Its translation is CASSYLSARSTGELFF. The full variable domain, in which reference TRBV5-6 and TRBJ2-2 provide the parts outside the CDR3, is DAGVTQSPTHLIKTRGQQVTLRCSPKSGHDTVSWYQQALGQGPQFIFQYYEEEERQRGNFPDRFSGHQFPNYSSELNVNALLLGDSALYLCASSYLSARSTGELFFGEGSRLTVL.

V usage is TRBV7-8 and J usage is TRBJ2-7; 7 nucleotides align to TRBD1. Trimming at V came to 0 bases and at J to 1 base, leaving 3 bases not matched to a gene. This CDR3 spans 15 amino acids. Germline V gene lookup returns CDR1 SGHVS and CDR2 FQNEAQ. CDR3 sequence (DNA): TGTGCCAGCAGCTTAGCGAGGGGGCGGTCCTACGAGCAGTACTTC. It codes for CASSLARGRSYEQYF.

The CDR3: CASSGRDRGNSPLHF. CDR3 DNA sequence: TGTGCCAGCAGTGGAAGGGACAGGGGTAATTCACCCCTCCACTTT. The rearrangement uses TRBV6-1 and TRBJ1-6; 10 bases align to TRBD1. The CDR3 loop spans 15 amino acids. V lost 4 bases, J lost 6 bases, and 3 bases stayed unmatched. Germline CDR1 MNHNS, CDR2 SASEGT.

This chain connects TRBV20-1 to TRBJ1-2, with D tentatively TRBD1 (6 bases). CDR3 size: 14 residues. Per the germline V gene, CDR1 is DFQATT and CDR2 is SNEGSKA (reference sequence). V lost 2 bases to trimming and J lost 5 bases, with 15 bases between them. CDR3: CSARSPGVIYGYTF. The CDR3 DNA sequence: TGCAGTGCTAGAAGCCCAGGGGTAATATATGGCTACACCTTC.

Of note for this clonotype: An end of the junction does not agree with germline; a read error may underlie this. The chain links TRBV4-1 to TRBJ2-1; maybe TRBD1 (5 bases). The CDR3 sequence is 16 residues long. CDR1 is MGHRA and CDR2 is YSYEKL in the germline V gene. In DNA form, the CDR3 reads TGCGCCAGCAGCCCAACAGCGACAGCCTCCCACAATGAGCAGTTCTTC. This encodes CASSPTATASHNEQFF.

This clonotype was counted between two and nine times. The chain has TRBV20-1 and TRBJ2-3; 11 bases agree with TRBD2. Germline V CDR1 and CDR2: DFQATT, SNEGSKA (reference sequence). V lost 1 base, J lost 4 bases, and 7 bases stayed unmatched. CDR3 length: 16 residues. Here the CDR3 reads CSARASPTSGADTQYF. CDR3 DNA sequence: TGCAGTGCTAGAGCCTCCCCGACTAGCGGGGCAGATACGCAGTATTTT.